This T cell receptor beta chain was recorded in a study of cytomegalovirus exposure and HLA in healthy donors. Study-wide points: CMV serostatus was the sole immune exposure information available.

The V gene's germline CDR1 is LNHNV and CDR2 YYDKDF (reference sequence). Trimming cost V 10 bases and J 5 bases; bases outside gene matches: 3. The CDR3 is 13 residues long. Regarding this clone: Its antigen is not known.

With 60 Vbeta and 13 Jbeta primers, the PCR was carried out. Measured with immunoSEQ multiplex PCR; TCRdb has only the in-frame clones, and not every one. Of about 130,000 clones listed, 75% to 85% are singletons. The specimen was PBMCs. This TCR was sampled from a man aged 25-45 years in good health and CMV-seropositive. V gene TRBV15 combines with J gene TRBJ1-4; 11 bases map to TRBD1. The CDR3 spells CAIGDRGNEKLFF. The CDR3 DNA reads as TGTGCCATAGGGGACAGGGGGAATGAAAAACTGTTTTTT.